What follows are 16 T cell receptor beta chains derived from one specimen sequenced in a study of cytomegalovirus exposure and HLA in healthy donors. Primers for the PCR totalled 60 Vbeta and 13 Jbeta. Only in-frame clones appear in the TCRdb table, and some are missing; sequencing was by immunoSEQ multiplex PCR. Seen here are under 200,000 clones, roughly four fifths observed once, and the top ten hold around 2.4%. Sequencing input: PBMCs. These receptors all stem from a female donor in good health and CMV-seronegative.

The genes are TRBV4-1 and TRBJ2-3, with 9 positions matching TRBD2. Germline CDR1 MGHRA, CDR2 YSYEKL. The CDR3 has 15 residues. The V gene end was trimmed by 9 bases and the J gene end by 3 bases; junction bases not matched to a gene: 10. The chain's CDR3 is CASTLAGAGTDTQYF. The CDR3 nucleotides read TGCGCCAGTACATTAGCGGGAGCGGGGACAGATACGCAGTATTTT.

This chain connects TRBV7-8 to TRBJ2-7; TRBD2 matches 7 bases. The junction had 11 bases not matched to a gene; V was cut back by 1 base and J by 2 bases. The CDR3 extends over 17 amino acids. The germline V gene encodes CDR1 SGHVS and CDR2 FQNEAQ. The CDR3 DNA sequence: TGTGCCAGCAGCTTAGACGTTGTGGGGGGGAACCCCTACGAGCAGTACTTC. Translation gives CASSLDVVGGNPYEQYF.

On this clone itself: The identical CDR3 is also encoded by other nucleotide sequences in the sample. The chain recombines TRBV7-2 with TRBJ2-2; 7 bases align to TRBD1. There are 15 residues in the CDR3. J lost 1 base, V lost 5 bases, and 4 bases had no gene match. Germline CDR1 SGHTA, CDR2 FQGNSA. CDR3 in DNA: TGTGCCAGCAGCCTAGGACAGGTGAACACCGGGGAGCTGTTTTTT. It is translated as CASSLGQVNTGELFF.

This chain joins TRBV19 and TRBJ1-1, with 10 bases aligning to TRBD1. The CDR3 sequence is 13 residues long. V lost 5 bases, J lost 8 bases, and 5 bases stayed unmatched. Germline V gene data show CDR1 as LNHDA and CDR2 as SQIVND (reference sequence). CDR3 in amino acids: CASSFRQGAEAFF. In DNA form, the CDR3 reads TGTGCCAGTAGTTTTCGACAGGGGGCAGAAGCTTTCTTT. The full variable domain, with the rest looked up from reference TRBV19 and TRBJ1-1, is DGGITQSPKYLFRKEGQNVTLSCEQNLNHDAMYWYRQDPGQGLRLIYYSQIVNDFQKGDIAEGYSVSREKKESFPLTVTSAQKNPTAFYLCASSFRQGAEAFFGQGTRLTVV.

The CDR3 loop reads CAWRTGDVTEAFF. The CDR3 bases are TGTGCCTGGAGGACAGGGGATGTCACTGAAGCTTTCTTT. This chain links TRBV30 with TRBJ1-1; 8 nucleotides line up with TRBD1. Germline V gene sequence: CDR1 GTSNPN, CDR2 SVGIG (reference sequence). Losses at the gene ends were 3 bases for V and 4 bases for J; bases not matched to a gene: 4. CDR3 length equals 13 residues. Filled out from reference TRBV30 and TRBJ1-1, the complete variable domain reads SQTIHQWPATLVQPVGSPLSLECTVEGTSNPNLYWYRQAAGRGLQLLFYSVGIGQISSEVPQNLSASRPQDRQFILSSKKLLLSDSGFYLCAWRTGDVTEAFFGQGTRLTVV.

V gene TRBV19 combines with J gene TRBJ2-7; D uncertain. The CDR3 is made up of 15 amino acids. The ends were cut back, 3 bases at V and 1 base at J, with 13 bases in the middle. The germline V gene encodes CDR1 LNHDA and CDR2 SQIVND (reference sequence). In DNA, the CDR3 is TGTGCCAGTAGTATGGGCCCGAACCCTTCCTACGAGCAGTACTTC. This codes for CASSMGPNPSYEQYF.

The chain links TRBV4-2 to TRBJ2-7; tentative D call: TRBD2 (5 bases). Germline loops: CDR1 LGHNA, CDR2 YNFKEQ. The CDR3 sequence is 14 residues long. V was clipped by 4 bases and J by 4 bases, with 14 bases between them. The DNA of the CDR3 is TGTGCCAGCAGCCCCAAGATACTAGAGTACGAGCAGTACTTC. Its translation is CASSPKILEYEQYF.

The chain carries TRBV14 and TRBJ2-7; 8 bases map to TRBD2. The J segment lost 3 bases and the V segment lost 4 bases, leaving 8 bases of the junction unmatched. This CDR3 has 15 residues. Germline assignment: CDR1 SGHDN and CDR2 FVKESK. The CDR3 sequence is CASSRGSGGFYEQYF. The CDR3 DNA sequence: TGTGCCAGCAGCCGGGGGAGCGGGGGCTTCTACGAGCAGTACTTC.

The chain is built from TRBV30 and TRBJ1-5; D may be TRBD1 (6 bases). Per the germline V gene, CDR1 is GTSNPN and CDR2 is SVGIG (reference sequence). This CDR3 contains 13 residues. V lost 0 bases and J 6 bases, leaving 9 bases between the germline ends. The CDR3 DNA is TGTGCCTGGAGTGTAGGGGGACGTCAGCCCCAGCATTTT. Translated: CAWSVGGRQPQHF.

V and J are TRBV7-2 and TRBJ2-1, with D possibly being TRBD2 (5 bases). Germline CDR1 reads SGHTA; CDR2 reads FQGNSA. The CDR3 contains 16 residues. Between the trimmed V and J ends, which lost 1 base and 6 bases, there was a span of 16 bases. CDR3 amino acids: CASSLVGPGSSNEQFF. The CDR3 DNA reads as TGTGCCAGCAGCTTAGTGGGCCCTGGGAGCTCCAATGAGCAGTTCTTC.

V is TRBV15 and J is TRBJ2-3, with TRBD2 matching 12 bases. With 0 bases clipped from V and 7 bases from J, the junction kept 2 bases outside the gene matches. The CDR3 sequence is 15 residues long. Per germline, CDR1 LNHNV and CDR2 YYDKDF (reference sequence). CDR3 in DNA: TGTGCCACCAGCAGAGATGGACTAGCGGGAAATACGCAGTATTTT. The encoded protein is CATSRDGLAGNTQYF.

This clone was seen a handful of times. The chain has TRBV7-2 and TRBJ2-3, with D unclear. V lost 1 base, J lost 2 bases, and 7 bases lay in between. The CDR3 is 14 amino acids. CDR1 is SGHTA and CDR2 is FQGNSA in the germline V gene. CDR3 DNA: TGTGCCAGCAGCTTAGTGCTAGTCACAGATACGCAGTATTTT. This gives the protein CASSLVLVTDTQYF.

This chain uses TRBV6-4 with TRBJ1-2; D is ambiguous. Germline V gene lookup returns CDR1 MRHNA and CDR2 SNTAGT. The CDR3 covers 14 residues. Trimming removed 8 bases at V and 8 bases at J, with 21 bases between. The CDR3 bases are TGTGCCAGCGCAATGGCTCCCGAGGTCGGGGGCTACACCTTC. Encoded protein: CASAMAPEVGGYTF.

This clone was seen a single time. The chain couples TRBV5-1 to TRBJ2-1, with TRBD2 matching over 12 bases. With V trimmed by 3 bases and J by 8 bases, 9 bases remained unmatched. The CDR3 runs to 16 residues. The germline V gene encodes CDR1 SGHRS and CDR2 YFSETQ. In DNA form, the CDR3 reads TGCGCCAGCAGCTCCCCGACTAGCGGGAGCTCAGATGAGCAGTTCTTC. Protein sequence: CASSSPTSGSSDEQFF.

The chain uses TRBV4-3 and TRBJ2-7, with a possible D match to TRBD1 (6 bases). CDR3 length equals 13 residues. V gave up 4 bases and J gave up 5 bases, with 12 bases separating them. CDR1 and CDR2 from the germline V gene are LGHNA and YSLEER. This CDR3 reads CASSPEQGHEQYF. The CDR3 nucleotides are TGCGCCAGCAGCCCTGAACAGGGACACGAGCAGTACTTC.

The rearrangement joins TRBV9 to TRBJ1-1, with TRBD1 matching 7 bases. The CDR3 covers 14 residues. CDR1 and CDR2 (germline): SGDLS, YYNGEE. V lost 4 bases and J lost 1; bases outside the gene matches: 4. The CDR3 coding sequence is TGTGCCAGCAGCCCCGACAGGGCGAACACTGAAGCTTTCTTT. Amino acid sequence: CASSPDRANTEAFF.